The 22 T cell receptor beta chains below all came from one sample that was sequenced in a study of blood T cell repertoires in COVID-19. The data were produced by immunoSEQ multiplex PCR, yet TCRdb's version contains in-frame clones alone and is incomplete. Of some 47,000 clones in the sample, roughly 82% were seen once. The sample taken for sequencing was peripheral blood. The receptor set was obtained from a woman aged 55-69 years with acute or convalescent COVID-19.

The chain recombines TRBV5-4 with TRBJ1-1; 7 nucleotides align to TRBD1. The CDR3 extends over 14 amino acids. V shed 0 bases, J shed 5 bases, and the junction held 4 bases outside the gene matches. The germline V gene has CDR1 SGHNT and CDR2 YYREEE (reference sequence). The CDR3 protein is CASSLVDRDTEAFF. CDR3 coding DNA: TGTGCCAGCAGCTTGGTCGACAGGGATACTGAAGCTTTCTTT.

The V and J genes are TRBV10-1 and TRBJ2-3; 11 bases align to TRBD2. Germline values: CDR1 WNHNN, CDR2 SYGVQD (reference sequence). There are 16 residues in the CDR3. V gave up 5 bases and J gave up 1 base; unmatched junction bases: 5. CDR3 residues: CASSPLSGGGTDTQYF. For the CDR3, the DNA is TGCGCCAGCAGTCCCCTTAGCGGGGGGGGCACAGATACGCAGTATTTT.

The V call is TRBV19, the J call TRBJ1-1; D may be TRBD1 (6 bases). Germline V gene sequence: CDR1 LNHDA, CDR2 SQIVND (reference sequence). The CDR3 is made up of 15 amino acids. Trimming removed 3 bases at V and 3 bases at J, with 14 bases between. This chain's CDR3 is CASSILGAGDTEAFF. The CDR3 DNA is TGTGCCAGTAGTATTTTGGGGGCGGGGGACACTGAAGCTTTCTTT.

This clone was recorded a few times. The V gene is TRBV30, the J gene TRBJ1-6, with D maybe TRBD1 (5 bases). This CDR3 region has 14 residues. The V gene's germline CDR1 is GTSNPN and CDR2 SVGIG (reference sequence). Trimming stripped 2 bases from V and 10 bases from J, with 15 bases between. The CDR3 sequence: CAWSYQGNRSPLHF. In DNA, the CDR3 is TGTGCCTGGAGTTATCAGGGAAATCGCTCACCCCTCCACTTT.

The chain uses TRBV9 and TRBJ2-5; maybe TRBD2 (6 bases). Trimming removed 2 bases from V and 1 base from J, with 9 bases in between. The CDR3 consists of 14 residues. Germline CDR1 reads SGDLS; CDR2 reads YYNGEE. CDR3 DNA sequence: TGTGCCAGCAGCGTGGGACTCCTCCAAGAGACCCAGTACTTC. It encodes CASSVGLLQETQYF.

The rearrangement links TRBV18 to TRBJ1-1; 8 bases fit TRBD1. J gave up 4 bases and V 3 bases, and 10 bases lay outside the gene matches. The CDR3 consists of 16 residues. The V gene's germline CDR1 is KGHSH and CDR2 LQKENI. The CDR3 DNA reads as TGTGCCAGCTCACCGCTTCTCGGGACAGGAGGCACTGAAGCTTTCTTT. This codes for CASSPLLGTGGTEAFF.

This sequence joins TRBV19 and TRBJ1-1, with D unclear. Germline V gene sequence: CDR1 LNHDA, CDR2 SQIVND (reference sequence). Trimming cost V 3 bases and J 1 base, with 12 bases left between them. This CDR3 has 15 residues. The CDR3 DNA follows: TGTGCCAGTAGTATTATGAAAGCTTCGAACACTGAAGCTTTCTTT. This encodes CASSIMKASNTEAFF.

The genes are TRBV2 and TRBJ1-5; D uncertain. V was shortened by 7 bases and J by 5 bases, with 15 bases between the two germline ends. The CDR3 spans 14 residues. Germline values: CDR1 SNHLY, CDR2 FYNNEI. The CDR3 loop is CASTLGDPDQPQHF. In nucleotides, the CDR3 is TGTGCCAGCACCCTTGGAGACCCGGATCAGCCCCAGCATTTT. Drawing the rest from reference TRBV2 and TRBJ1-5, the complete variable domain is EPEVTQTPSHQVTQMGQEVILRCVPISNHLYFYWYRQILGQKVEFLVSFYNNEISEKSEIFDDQFSVERPDGSNFTLKIRSTKLEDSAMYFCASTLGDPDQPQHFGDGTRLSIL.

This clone was detected only once. V and J are TRBV28 and TRBJ1-5, with TRBD1 matching over 8 bases. Germline values: CDR1 MDHEN, CDR2 SYDVKM. This CDR3 is built from 15 residues. V lost 6 bases, J lost 3 bases, and 7 bases stayed unmatched. CDR3 sequence: CASRAGTGSNQPQHF. CDR3 DNA sequence: TGTGCCAGCAGAGCCGGGACAGGTTCCAATCAGCCCCAGCATTTT.

This rearrangement joins TRBV5-6 to TRBJ2-1; D remains ambiguous. Germline CDR1 reads SGHDT; CDR2 reads YYEEEE. This CDR3 region has 16 residues. Trimming shortened V by 4 bases and J by 0 bases, and 14 bases separated the two germline ends. Here the CDR3 reads CASSLIAVSSYNEQFF. The CDR3, as DNA: TGTGCCAGCAGCCTGATTGCGGTCAGCTCCTACAATGAGCAGTTCTTC.

The chain recombines TRBV11-2 with TRBJ1-2; maybe TRBD1 (6 bases). The CDR3 is made up of 15 amino acids. Between the trimmed V and J ends, which lost 3 bases and 0 bases, there was a span of 11 bases. CDR1 and CDR2 from the germline V gene are SGHAT and FQNNGV. CDR3 in DNA: TGTGCCAGCAGCTTGATGGGGGACACTAACTATGGCTACACCTTC. Amino acids: CASSLMGDTNYGYTF.

The V and J genes are TRBV28 and TRBJ1-3, with 7 bases fitting TRBD1. The V and J ends lost 2 bases and 4 bases, in that order; junction bases with no gene match: 5. CDR3 size: 15 residues. CDR1 MDHEN and CDR2 SYDVKM come from the germline V gene. CDR3 sequence: CASSLTKTGGNTIYF. DNA of the CDR3: TGTGCCAGCAGTTTAACGAAGACAGGGGGAAACACCATATATTTT.

The chain links TRBV12-3 or TRBV12-4 to TRBJ1-5, with D tentatively TRBD1 (5 bases). Trimming removed 2 bases at V and 7 bases at J, with 9 bases between. The CDR3 runs 13 residues. DNA for the CDR3: TGTGCCAGCAGTTTATACGGGGGGCAGCCCCAGCATTTT. This gives the protein CASSLYGGQPQHF.

This clone was observed once. The chain couples TRBV10-1 to TRBJ1-1, with D possibly TRBD1 on 5 matching bases. The V gene lost 0 bases and the J gene lost 4 bases, with 12 bases spanning the gap. The CDR3 spans 15 residues. Germline CDR1 reads WNHNN; CDR2 reads SYGVQD (reference sequence). CDR3 protein: CASSESVGGVTEAFF. CDR3 DNA sequence: TGCGCCAGCAGTGAGTCGGTCGGGGGGGTCACTGAAGCTTTCTTT.

For the CDR3, the DNA is TGCGCCAGCGCGCGGCTAGCGGGGTTGGATACGCAGTATTTT. Amino acids: CASARLAGLDTQYF. The V and J genes are TRBV4-1 and TRBJ2-3; 9 bases align to TRBD2. The CDR3 runs to 14 residues. J gave up 6 bases and V 8 bases, and 9 bases lay outside the gene matches. Germline CDR1 and CDR2: MGHRA and YSYEKL.

This clone has only one observation. The chain links TRBV27 to TRBJ2-1, with D perhaps TRBD1 (6 bases). This CDR3 is built from 14 residues. The ends were cut back, 3 bases at V and 5 bases at J, with 11 bases in the middle. Germline lookup yields CDR1 MNHEY and CDR2 SMNVEV (reference sequence). The CDR3 region is CASSFGTRNNEQFF. CDR3 DNA sequence: TGTGCCAGCAGTTTTGGGACAAGGAACAATGAGCAGTTCTTC.

V and J are TRBV7-8 and TRBJ1-1; possible D gene TRBD1, 5 bases. Trimming left V 5 bases short and J 3 bases short, with 16 bases between. Germline assignment: CDR1 SGHVS and CDR2 FQNEAQ. This CDR3 spans 15 amino acids. CDR3 sequence (DNA): TGTGCCAGCAGCATTCTCAGAGGAGGGGACACTGAAGCTTTCTTT. Residues: CASSILRGGDTEAFF.

The genes are TRBV28 and TRBJ1-2; 8 bases align to TRBD1. V lost 2 bases to trimming and J lost 4 bases; unmatched junction nucleotides: 12. The CDR3 runs 17 residues. Germline assignment: CDR1 MDHEN and CDR2 SYDVKM. The CDR3 DNA follows: TGTGCCAGCAGTTTAATCGGTGTCGGCACAGGGGGCTATGGCTACACCTTC. Translated: CASSLIGVGTGGYGYTF.

This chain uses TRBV19 with TRBJ1-5; unclear D gene. Trimming stripped 3 bases from V and 6 bases from J, with 15 bases between. Germline lookup yields CDR1 LNHDA and CDR2 SQIVND (reference sequence). The CDR3 extends over 15 amino acids. The CDR3 spells CASSMSWGVGQPQHF. The CDR3 coding sequence is TGTGCCAGTAGTATGTCATGGGGAGTCGGTCAGCCCCAGCATTTT. The whole variable domain, filled in from reference TRBV19 and TRBJ1-5, reads DGGITQSPKYLFRKEGQNVTLSCEQNLNHDAMYWYRQDPGQGLRLIYYSQIVNDFQKGDIAEGYSVSREKKESFPLTVTSAQKNPTAFYLCASSMSWGVGQPQHFGDGTRLSIL.

This chain joins TRBV5-1 and TRBJ2-1, with 9 bases identical to TRBD2. The trim removed 0 bases at V and 8 bases at J, leaving 6 bases unmatched. This CDR3 is 15 amino acids long. Germline V lookup: CDR1 SGHRS, CDR2 YFSETQ. CDR3 region: CASSLDVAGEDEQFF. CDR3 DNA sequence: TGCGCCAGCAGCTTGGATGTAGCGGGAGAGGATGAGCAGTTCTTC.

The CDR3 loop reads CASSEARGKWEQFF. CDR3 sequence (DNA): TGTGCCAGCAGTGAAGCAAGGGGGAAATGGGAGCAGTTCTTC. The chain joins TRBV6-1 to TRBJ2-1; tentative D call: TRBD1 (6 bases). Germline V gene sequence: CDR1 MNHNS, CDR2 SASEGT. The CDR3 contains 14 residues. V shed 0 bases and J shed 10 bases, with 13 bases lying between them.

This chain connects TRBV24-1 to TRBJ1-5, with D possibly matching TRBD1 (5 bases). Trimming left V 9 bases short and J 5 bases short, with 13 bases between. CDR3 length: 13 amino acids. Germline CDR1 reads KGHDR; CDR2 reads SFDVKD. The DNA for the CDR3 is TGTGCCACCGGGGCACCCACCCATCAGCCCCAGCATTTT. Protein: CATGAPTHQPQHF.